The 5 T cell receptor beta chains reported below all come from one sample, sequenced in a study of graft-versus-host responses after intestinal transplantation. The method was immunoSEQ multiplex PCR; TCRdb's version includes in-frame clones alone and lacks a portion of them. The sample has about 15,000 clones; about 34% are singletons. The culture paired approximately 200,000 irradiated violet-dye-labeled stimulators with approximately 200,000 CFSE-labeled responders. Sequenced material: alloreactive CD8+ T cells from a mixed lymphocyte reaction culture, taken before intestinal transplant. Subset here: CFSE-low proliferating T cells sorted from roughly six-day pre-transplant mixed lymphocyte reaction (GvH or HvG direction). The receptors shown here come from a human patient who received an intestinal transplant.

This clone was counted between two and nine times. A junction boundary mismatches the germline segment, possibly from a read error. The CDR3 spells CASTEGLTDTQYF. The CDR3, as DNA: TGCGCCAGCACTGAGGGGCTCACAGATACGCAGTATTTT. The genes are TRBV10-1 and TRBJ2-3; either TRBD1 or TRBD2 may fit D (5 bases each). The V gene's germline CDR1 is WNHNN and CDR2 SYGVQD (reference sequence). There are 13 residues in the CDR3.

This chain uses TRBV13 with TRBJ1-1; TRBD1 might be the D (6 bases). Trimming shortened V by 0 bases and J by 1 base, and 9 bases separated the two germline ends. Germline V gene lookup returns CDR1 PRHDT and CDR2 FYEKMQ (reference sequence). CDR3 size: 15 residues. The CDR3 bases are TGTGCCAGCAGCTTAGGACAGGGCTCGAACACTGAAGCTTTCTTT. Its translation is CASSLGQGSNTEAFF.

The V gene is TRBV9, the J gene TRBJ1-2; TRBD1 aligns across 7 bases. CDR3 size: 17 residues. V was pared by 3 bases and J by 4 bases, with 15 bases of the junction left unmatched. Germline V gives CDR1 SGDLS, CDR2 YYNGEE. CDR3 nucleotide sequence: TGTGCCAGCAGCGGACTAATTAACAGGGGTCCCTCCTATGGCTACACCTTC. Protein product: CASSGLINRGPSYGYTF.

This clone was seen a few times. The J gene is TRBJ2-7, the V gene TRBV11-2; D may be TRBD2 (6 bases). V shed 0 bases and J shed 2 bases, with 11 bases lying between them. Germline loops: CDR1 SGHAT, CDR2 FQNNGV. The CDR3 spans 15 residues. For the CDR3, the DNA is TGTGCCAGCAGCTTAGAGGCGGGATCAGCCTACGAGCAGTACTTC. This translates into CASSLEAGSAYEQYF.

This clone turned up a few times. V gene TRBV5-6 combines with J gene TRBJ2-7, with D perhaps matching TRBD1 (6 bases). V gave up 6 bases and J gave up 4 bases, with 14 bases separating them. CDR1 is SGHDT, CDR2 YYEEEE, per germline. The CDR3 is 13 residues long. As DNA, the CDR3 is TGTGCCAGCAACGACAGGTTCTCGTACGAGCAGTACTTC. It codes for CASNDRFSYEQYF.